This TCR beta chain was profiled in a study of blood T cell repertoires in COVID-19. In the study overall: Collection of acute and convalescent COVID-19 samples took place in the United States, Italy and Spain. PBMCs, B-cell-depleted T cells, or T cells were the source of the cDNA or gDNA that made up the material.

Original methodology: It was from reference gene primer amplification that nucleated cell counts were estimated. Profiling relied on immunoSEQ multiplex PCR, and the TCRdb table lists in-frame clones only, not all of them. V and J calls and clone size are as listed in that table; D and trimming were resolved from the DNA. The sample records more than 200,000 clones, 80% to 90% being singletons. The clonotype was recovered from a woman of 80 years or more with acute or convalescent COVID-19. Sequencing input: peripheral blood.

DNA for the CDR3: TGTGCCAGCAGCTTAGATCGGTCTGGGGGGACTGAAAAACTGTTTTTT. This gives the protein CASSLDRSGGTEKLFF. This rearrangement joins TRBV11-2 to TRBJ1-4; possibly TRBD1 for D (5 bases). Per germline, CDR1 SGHAT and CDR2 FQNNGV. The V end was cut by 0 bases, the J end by 7 bases, with 15 bases between. CDR3 length: 16 residues.